The 20 T cell receptor beta chains reported below all come from one sample, sequenced in a study of CD8+ T cells in alopecia areata. cDNA prepared by RNA extraction and subsequent reverse transcription served as the template for sequencing. TCRdb's table, derived via immunoSEQ multiplex PCR, lists solely in-frame clones and lacks some. The repertoire has approximately 61,000 clones, around 96% of them found once; the top ten carry roughly 24%. The material was CD8+ T cells sorted from blood, obtained at week 0. Source of these receptors: a human donor with alopecia areata.

The chain has TRBV5-1 and TRBJ2-7; TRBD1 agrees at 9 bases. CDR1 SGHRS and CDR2 YFSETQ come from the germline V gene. CDR3 length: 12 amino acids. The V segment lost 0 bases and the J segment 11 bases; nucleotides outside the gene matches: 3. CDR3 sequence (DNA): TGCGCCAGCAGCTTGGGACAGGGGGTGGAGTACTTC. Protein sequence: CASSLGQGVEYF.

V gene TRBV4-1 combines with J gene TRBJ2-5; D perhaps matches TRBD2 (7 bases). Trimming took 0 bases from V and 1 from J, leaving 9 bases between them. Germline assignment: CDR1 MGHRA and CDR2 YSYEKL. The CDR3 runs 15 residues. The CDR3 reads CASSQERGPQETQYF. In DNA form, the CDR3 reads TGCGCCAGCAGCCAAGAGCGGGGGCCCCAAGAGACCCAGTACTTC.

The chain joins TRBV5-1 to TRBJ2-7; unclear D gene. CDR3 length: 13 amino acids. V gave up 0 bases and J gave up 1 base, with 5 bases separating them. The germline V gene encodes CDR1 SGHRS and CDR2 YFSETQ. CDR3 coding DNA: TGCGCCAGCAGCTTGGAAGGGTCCTACGAGCAGTACTTC. Residues: CASSLEGSYEQYF.

CDR3 loop: CATSRDTSGGGEQFF. The CDR3 DNA reads as TGTGCCACCAGCAGAGATACTAGCGGGGGAGGTGAGCAGTTCTTC. The chain has TRBV15 and TRBJ2-1; 11 nucleotides line up with TRBD2. With 0 bases clipped from V and 9 bases from J, the junction kept 4 bases outside the gene matches. The germline V gene has CDR1 LNHNV and CDR2 YYDKDF (reference sequence). CDR3 length equals 15 residues.

This sequence joins TRBV6-5 and TRBJ2-2; 12 bases line up with TRBD2. Germline V lookup: CDR1 MNHEY, CDR2 SVGAGI. This CDR3 contains 15 residues. V shed 6 bases, J shed 5 bases, and the junction held 4 bases outside the gene matches. The CDR3 DNA reads as TGTGCCAGCAGATACCTAGCGGGGGGGACCGGGGAGCTGTTTTTT. It encodes CASRYLAGGTGELFF.

V gene TRBV29-1 combines with J gene TRBJ2-3, with a weak D call TRBD2 (5 bases). CDR3 length: 11 residues. V lost 4 bases and J lost 5, with 7 bases in between. Germline V gene lookup returns CDR1 SQVTM and CDR2 ANQGSEA. CDR3 nucleotides: TGCAGCGTTGTCGGGGAAGATACGCAGTATTTT. Its protein is CSVVGEDTQYF.

The chain couples TRBV4-2 to TRBJ1-5, with 7 bases that match TRBD1. This CDR3 is 17 amino acids long. Germline V gene sequence: CDR1 LGHNA, CDR2 YNFKEQ. The junction had 11 bases not matched to a gene; V was cut back by 4 bases and J by 2 bases. CDR3 bases: TGTGCCAGCAGCCGGGGAACGGGACAGTCGGGCAATCAGCCCCAGCATTTT. Its translation is CASSRGTGQSGNQPQHF.

V and J are TRBV27 and TRBJ2-5, with TRBD2 as a possible D gene (7 bases). The CDR3 sequence is 15 residues long. From germline, CDR1 is MNHEY and CDR2 SMNVEV (reference sequence). Trimming cost V 6 bases and J 4 bases, with 18 bases left between them. The CDR3 coding sequence is TGTGCCAGCAGGCCCCTGGGGGGGGCCGGAGAGACCCAGTACTTC. Encoded protein: CASRPLGGAGETQYF.

The chain joins TRBV7-2 to TRBJ2-1; D is undetermined. V gave up 1 base and J gave up 5 bases, with 3 bases separating them. The length of the CDR3 is 12 residues. Germline lookup yields CDR1 SGHTA and CDR2 FQGNSA. The DNA of the CDR3 is TGTGCCAGCAGCTTAGGAGACAATGAGCAGTTCTTC. Translation: CASSLGDNEQFF.

V and J are TRBV18 and TRBJ1-1; D unclear. V was clipped by 2 bases and J by 1 base, with 8 bases between them. Germline V gene lookup returns CDR1 KGHSH and CDR2 LQKENI. The CDR3 consists of 14 residues. CDR3 region: CASSPSSGNTEAFF. The CDR3 DNA reads as TGTGCCAGCTCACCATCATCGGGGAACACTGAAGCTTTCTTT.

The chain employs TRBV7-2 and TRBJ2-7; 12 bases agree with TRBD1. Unmatched junction bases numbered 9, after V lost 5 bases and J lost 4 bases. The CDR3 is made up of 16 amino acids. Germline lookup yields CDR1 SGHTA and CDR2 FQGNSA. The CDR3 region has the DNA TGTGCCAGCAGCAGTGGGACAGGGGGCTCGCTATACGAGCAGTACTTC. Translated, it gives CASSSGTGGSLYEQYF.

The V gene is TRBV7-2, the J gene TRBJ2-7, with D unclear. The ends were cut back, 5 bases at V and 3 bases at J, with 5 bases in the middle. CDR1 is SGHTA, CDR2 FQGNSA, per germline. The CDR3 loop spans 11 amino acids. CDR3 sequence reads: CASSPNYEQYF. The CDR3 region has the DNA TGTGCCAGCAGCCCTAACTACGAGCAGTACTTC. Using reference TRBV7-2 and TRBJ2-7 for the parts outside the CDR3, the full variable domain is GAGVSQSPSNKVTEKGKDVELRCDPISGHTALYWYRQSLGQGLEFLIYFQGNSAPDKSGLPSDRFSAERTGGSVSTLTIQRTQQEDSAVYLCASSPNYEQYFGPGTRLTVT.

Remarks on this clone: The same CDR3 is also encoded by other DNA sequences in this sample. The chain joins TRBV4-3 to TRBJ1-1, with 7 nucleotides matching TRBD1. Unmatched junction bases numbered 2, after V lost 3 bases and J lost 4 bases. The CDR3 totals 13 residues. Germline V gives CDR1 LGHNA, CDR2 YSLEER. CDR3 nucleotides: TGCGCCAGCAGCCAGGACAGGTCCACTGAAGCTTTCTTT. Encoded protein: CASSQDRSTEAFF.

The V gene is TRBV2, the J gene TRBJ2-7; possibly TRBD1 for D (5 bases). The CDR3 length is 13 residues. Germline assignment: CDR1 SNHLY and CDR2 FYNNEI. The V and J ends lost 5 bases and 3 bases respectively, with 11 bases between them. CDR3 loop: CASSFGHNYEQYF. CDR3 bases: TGTGCCAGCAGTTTTGGACACAACTACGAGCAGTACTTC.

The rearrangement uses TRBV7-9 and TRBJ2-5; weak D call: TRBD1 (7 bases). The CDR3 loop spans 17 amino acids. Germline-derived CDR1 and CDR2 are SEHNR and FQNEAQ (reference sequence). V was trimmed by 2 bases and J by 2 bases, leaving 18 bases between them. Here the CDR3 DNA reads TGTGCCAGCAGCTTATCTGGTCCGACAGGGAGGCAAGAGACCCAGTACTTC. It translates to CASSLSGPTGRQETQYF.

This chain connects TRBV13 to TRBJ2-7, with D perhaps TRBD1 (5 bases). Germline V lookup: CDR1 PRHDT, CDR2 FYEKMQ (reference sequence). Trimming took off 1 base at V and 2 bases at J, with 9 bases between the two ends. The CDR3 consists of 14 residues. CDR3: CASSLEQAPYEQYF. The CDR3 nucleotides read TGTGCCAGCAGCTTAGAACAGGCTCCCTACGAGCAGTACTTC.

The chain carries TRBV5-1 and TRBJ1-1, with TRBD1 as a possible D gene (5 bases). The germline V gene encodes CDR1 SGHRS and CDR2 YFSETQ. There are 14 residues in the CDR3. V was cut by 4 bases and J by 6 bases, with 16 bases left in between. CDR3: CASSPRDGHPEAFF. The CDR3 DNA is TGCGCCAGCAGCCCCCGGGACGGACACCCTGAAGCTTTCTTT.

The chain joins TRBV29-1 to TRBJ2-7, with 7 bases matching TRBD1. In germline, CDR1 is SQVTM, CDR2 ANQGSEA. The CDR3 spans 11 residues. Trimming removed 5 bases from V and 7 bases from J; junction bases left unmatched: 5. This CDR3 reads CSVPTGEEQYF. The CDR3 region has the DNA TGCAGCGTTCCAACAGGGGAAGAGCAGTACTTC.

CDR3 in DNA: TGCGCCAGCAGCCCGCGGACTGGTGGGGCCAATGAGCAGTTCTTC. Its protein is CASSPRTGGANEQFF. The J gene is TRBJ2-1, the V gene TRBV4-1, with D perhaps matching TRBD1 or TRBD2 (5 bases each). The germline V gene has CDR1 MGHRA and CDR2 YSYEKL. Trimming pared 4 bases from V and 6 bases from J, leaving 16 bases between. The CDR3 is 15 residues long.

V and J are TRBV2 and TRBJ2-5; D not certain. This CDR3 comprises 14 residues. The germline V gene has CDR1 SNHLY and CDR2 FYNNEI. The V gene lost 1 base and the J gene lost 4 bases, with 10 bases spanning the gap. CDR3 nucleotides: TGTGCCAGCAGTGAAGGGCAGCCGATAGAGACCCAGTACTTC. Translation gives CASSEGQPIETQYF.